This TCR beta chain was profiled in a study of post-analysis software for immune sequencing data. This clonotype appeared a few times. Its antigen is unidentified. Findings and caveats of the study: In patients, about 5 TRBV segments were more frequent than in controls, with TRBV5-6, TRBV5-1 and TRBV20-1 among them. Significantly lower normalized Chao1 diversity was found in patients with multiple sclerosis relative to controls.

Unique molecular identifiers featured in each of the TCR beta cDNA libraries. A population of roughly 0.9 to 11 million T cells gave rise to about 500,000 cDNA molecules. Using its own MiXCR run on the PCR reads, TCRdb lists one record per CDR3 protein. The table shows around 190,000 distinct CDR3 sequences, with 25% to 35% occurring only once. The CDR3 length is 13 residues. Germline V lookup: CDR1 MNHEY, CDR2 SVGEGT. The V end was cut by 2 bases, the J end by 6 bases, with 7 bases between. Sequenced input: blood. The receptor was isolated from a girl under 18 with multiple sclerosis. This chain joins TRBV6-2 or TRBV6-3 and TRBJ2-2; D is ambiguous. CDR3 bases: TGTGCCAGCAGTTACAAGCAACCCGGGGAGCTGTTTTTT. Its translation: CASSYKQPGELFF.